The T cell receptor (beta chain) described here comes from a study of OX40 agonist ivuxolimab in advanced cancers. Notes on the research overall: The costimulatory receptor OX40 (CD134) was targeted by ivuxolimab, a fully human IgG2 agonistic monoclonal antibody. Of the 50 to 55 patients in dose escalation, 19 had hepatocellular carcinoma, about 15 had melanoma, 9 had renal cell carcinoma and 9 had head and neck cancer. The monotherapy dose-escalation portion (N of about 49 patients) of the phase I ivuxolimab trial is reported in the paper. Intravenous ivuxolimab was administered to patients every 2 weeks at six dose levels: 0.01, 0.1, 0.3, 1.5, 3 and 10 mg/kg. Peripheral TCRbeta sequencing was intended to test whether TCR sequence diversity was altered and clonal T-cell expansion was caused by ivuxolimab. Partial responses occurred in three dose-escalation patients: two with cutaneous melanoma and one with hepatocellular carcinoma. Prior anti-PD-1, anti-PD-L1 or anti-CTLA-4 therapy was permitted, and about two fifths of dose-escalation patients had received checkpoint inhibitors. The dose-escalation cohort was 82.7% male with a mean age of approximately 60 years, ranging from roughly 23 to 85. What the research found in general, with its limitations: The antigen specificity of the clonally expanded peripheral T cells was not determined. Low levels of normalized T-cell clonal expansion were also seen in some patients who did not respond. After ivuxolimab, expanded clones were on average more numerous among CD8+ T cells than among CD4+ T cells. At doses of 0.1 to 3.0 mg/kg, clonal expansion of both CD4+ and CD8+ T cells in blood was seen between baseline and week 6. Partial responders in the 0.1-3.0 mg/kg groups had among the lowest normalized peripheral clonal expansion, especially among CD8+ T cells.

To sequence the TCRbeta CDR3 region, genomic DNA was isolated from the sorted cells. TCRbeta CDR3 regions were sequenced using the immunoSEQ Assay. TCRdb limited this immuneACCESS table to in-frame rearrangements with V and J called. A share of clones is missing; checked studies link under half to unresolved V genes, and the rest is unexplained. The sample records approximately 90,000 clones, roughly 86% of which are singletons. The ten most abundant clones make up around 4% of the sample. Patients with autoimmune disease history or receiving systemic immunosuppression were excluded from the trial. Peripheral blood for TCR sequencing was collected from all dose cohorts at baseline, on cycle 4 day 1, and on cycle 7 day 1. Samples were obtained from an open-label, multicenter, first-in-human phase I dose-escalation trial of ivuxolimab. Adults with locally advanced or metastatic melanoma, renal cell carcinoma, hepatocellular carcinoma or head and neck squamous cell carcinoma were enrolled in the trial. Before TCR sequencing, CD4+ and CD8+ T cells were separately sorted from peripheral blood.

Per the germline V gene (reference sequence), WNHNN is the CDR1 and SYGVQD is the CDR2. The CDR3 numbers 14 residues from cysteine through phenylalanine. CDR3 DNA is the only sequence kept; it has 42 bases, read in frame from the first base. At the junction V is shortened by 6 bases and J by 2 bases, with 10 bases in between. Worth noting for this clone: Its antigen is still unknown. Base qualities are not at hand, and no much larger clone is one base apart.

This sequence originates from an adult with an advanced solid tumor such as melanoma, head and neck, liver or kidney cancer. In this chain, TRBV10-1 is recombined with TRBJ2-2, with TRBD2 tentatively as D gene (6 bases match). The starting material was CD4+ or CD8+ T cells sorted from blood, obtained in a trial of the OX40 agonist ivuxolimab. The CDR3 region has the sequence CASRGGGNTGELFF. The DNA sequence is as follows: TGCGCCAGCAGGGGGGGAGGAAACACCGGGGAGCTGTTTTTT.